Listed below are T cell receptor beta chains from one sample, sequenced in a study of T cells after yellow fever vaccination. TCRdb called the 5' RACE reads again in MiXCR, with one record for every CDR3 protein. This sample yields about 340,000 distinct CDR3 sequences, of which around 3.9% are seen a single time; less than 25% belongs to the top ten. Sequenced material: PBMCs, taken 5 days after the yellow fever booster vaccination. The receptor source for this set is a man between 18 and 29 years old who received the YFV17D yellow fever vaccine. Each CDR3 is given with its conserved first and last residue. D genes are given only for firm matches. Clone size is not always given. Where it is, it says once, few, many or a class for expanded clones.

j_call d_call clone_size v_call cdr3_aa cdr3_nt
TRBJ1-4 . many TRBV12-3/TRBV12-4 CASSPAALDEKLFF TGTGCCAGCAGCCCCGCGGCTTTGGATGAAAAACTGTTTTTT
TRBJ1-1 TRBD1 many TRBV7-2 CASNYRGLGTEAFF TGTGCCAGCAACTACAGGGGCCTGGGCACTGAAGCTTTCTTT
TRBJ2-1 . medium-sized TRBV20-1 CSARDLTTSYNEQFF TGCAGTGCTAGAGATTTGACCACCTCCTACAATGAGCAGTTCTTC
TRBJ1-6 . many TRBV7-2 CASSLGRAGFSPLHF TGTGCCAGCAGCCTTGGGAGGGCAGGCTTTTCACCCCTCCACTTT
TRBJ2-7 . many TRBV7-2 CASSLARGSAYEQYF TGTGCCAGCAGCTTAGCGCGGGGCAGTGCCTACGAGCAGTACTTC
TRBJ1-2 . . TRBV5-1 CASSLGQGNGGYTF TGCGCCAGCAGCTTGGGGCAGGGGAATGGTGGCTACACCTTC
TRBJ2-1 TRBD2 few TRBV6-6 CASMRPGASGGAFNEQFF TGTGCCAGCATGAGACCCGGGGCTAGCGGGGGGGCTTTCAATGAGCAGTTCTTC
TRBJ1-1 . many TRBV20-1 CSARARVPTEAFF TGCAGTGCTAGAGCCCGGGTCCCCACTGAAGCTTTCTTT
TRBJ1-4 . few TRBV5-1 CASSLARRETNEKLFF TGCGCCAGCAGCTTGGCCCGGAGGGAGACTAATGAAAAACTGTTTTTT
TRBJ2-4 . . TRBV4-2 CASSQVGTGGGGAKNIQYF TGTGCCAGCAGCCAAGTTGGGACAGGAGGGGGGGGAGCCAAAAACATTCAGTACTTC
TRBJ2-1 TRBD1 . TRBV20-1 CSAWGQEYNEQFF TGCAGTGCTTGGGGACAGGAATACAATGAGCAGTTCTTC
TRBJ2-7 TRBD1 few TRBV12-5 CASGRDSTYEQYF TGTGCTAGTGGTCGGGACAGTACCTACGAGCAGTACTTC
TRBJ2-1 . many TRBV3-1 CASSRGGAIEQFF TGTGCCAGCAGCCGGGGGGGGGCCATTGAGCAGTTCTTC
TRBJ2-7 . few TRBV30 CAWSRQVIQHEQYF TGTGCCTGGAGTCGGCAGGTAATCCAGCACGAGCAGTACTTC
TRBJ2-2 . . TRBV10-1 CASSDSTGTYPNTGELFF TGCGCCAGCAGTGATTCCACAGGGACTTACCCGAACACCGGGGAGCTGTTTTTT
TRBJ2-5 TRBD2 . TRBV13 CASKAGGLETQYF TGTGCCAGCAAGGCGGGGGGGCTCGAGACCCAGTACTTC
TRBJ1-4 . many TRBV7-2 CASSLAFGTWDEKLFF TGTGCCAGCAGCTTAGCTTTCGGAACTTGGGATGAAAAACTGTTTTTT
TRBJ1-1 . . TRBV12-5 CASAPPRASRGAFF TGTGCTAGTGCCCCCCCCAGAGCCTCCAGGGGAGCTTTCTTT
TRBJ2-3 . many TRBV5-1 CASSRASTDTQYF TGCGCCAGCAGCAGGGCAAGCACAGATACGCAGTATTTT
TRBJ2-6 . few TRBV6-5 CASSYSIGPSAGANVLTF TGTGCCAGCAGTTACTCCATCGGGCCCTCGGCTGGGGCCAACGTCCTGACTTTC
TRBJ2-7 . many TRBV12-3/TRBV12-4 CASSTGQDFSYEQYF TGTGCCAGCAGCACGGGACAAGACTTCTCCTACGAGCAGTACTTC
TRBJ1-2 . many TRBV2 CASSEALSWREWGYTF TGTGCCAGCAGTGAAGCGCTTTCTTGGAGGGAGTGGGGCTACACCTTC